What follows is one T cell receptor (beta chain) and its context. Its target is unknown. The data were obtained in a study of vaccination effects on CD4 cells after COVID-19. Sequencing was performed with immunoSEQ multiplex PCR; in TCRdb, only in-frame clones are kept and a portion is missing. The profile shows about 61,000 clones, around 78% of them singletons. With 6 bases removed from V and 5 bases from J, the gap between germline ends came to 17 bases. This CDR3 has 15 residues. CDR1 and CDR2 (germline): LNHDA, SQIVND (reference sequence). In the ViraFEST assay, antigen-specific CD4+ clonotypes were identified by expansion after peptide-pool stimulation. The culture ran for 9 to 11 days, and then CD4+ T cells were isolated. The participants, recipients of two vaccine doses, got either BNT162b2 or mRNA-1273.

Specimen: CD4+ T cells from PBMCs cultured with HCoV-229E spike peptides, collected after COVID-19 vaccination. The V call is TRBV19, the J call TRBJ1-5; D gene ambiguous. The TCR comes from a human donor who received a COVID-19 vaccine. The CDR3 region has the DNA TGTGCCAGTAGCTTAATCGGGATTCTCGATCAGCCCCAGCATTTT. Its translation is CASSLIGILDQPQHF.